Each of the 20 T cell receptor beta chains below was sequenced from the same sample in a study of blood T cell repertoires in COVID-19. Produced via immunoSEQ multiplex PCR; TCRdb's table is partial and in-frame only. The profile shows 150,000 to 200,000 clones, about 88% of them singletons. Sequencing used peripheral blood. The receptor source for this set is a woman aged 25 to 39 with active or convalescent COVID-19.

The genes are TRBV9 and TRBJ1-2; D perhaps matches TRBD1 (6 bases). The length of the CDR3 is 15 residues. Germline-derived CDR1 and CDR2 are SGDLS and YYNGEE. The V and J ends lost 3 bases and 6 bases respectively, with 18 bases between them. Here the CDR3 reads CASSAVRDTSNGYTF. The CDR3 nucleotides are TGTGCCAGCAGCGCCGTTCGGGACACCTCTAATGGCTACACCTTC.

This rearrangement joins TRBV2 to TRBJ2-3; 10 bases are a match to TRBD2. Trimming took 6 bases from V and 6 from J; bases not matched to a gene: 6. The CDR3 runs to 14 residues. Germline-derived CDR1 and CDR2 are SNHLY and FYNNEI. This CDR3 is CASSSGRVADTQYF. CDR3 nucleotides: TGTGCCAGCAGCAGCGGGAGGGTTGCGGATACGCAGTATTTT.

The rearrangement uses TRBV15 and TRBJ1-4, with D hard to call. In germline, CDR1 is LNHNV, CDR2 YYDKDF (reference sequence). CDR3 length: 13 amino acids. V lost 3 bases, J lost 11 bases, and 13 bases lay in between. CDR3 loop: CATSSARRSKLFF. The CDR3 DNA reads TGTGCCACCAGCAGTGCCAGGAGGTCGAAACTGTTTTTT.

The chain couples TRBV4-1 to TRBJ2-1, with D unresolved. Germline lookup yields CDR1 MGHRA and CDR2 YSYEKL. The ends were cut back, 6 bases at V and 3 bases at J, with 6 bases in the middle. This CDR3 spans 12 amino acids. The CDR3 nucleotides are TGCGCCAGCAGTCCGGGCTACAATGAGCAGTTCTTC. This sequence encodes CASSPGYNEQFF.

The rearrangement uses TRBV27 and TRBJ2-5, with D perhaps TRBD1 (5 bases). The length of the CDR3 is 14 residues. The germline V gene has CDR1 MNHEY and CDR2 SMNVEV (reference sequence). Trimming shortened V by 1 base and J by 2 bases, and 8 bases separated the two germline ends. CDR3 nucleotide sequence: TGTGCCAGCAGTTTATTCCAGGGTCAAGAGACCCAGTACTTC. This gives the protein CASSLFQGQETQYF.

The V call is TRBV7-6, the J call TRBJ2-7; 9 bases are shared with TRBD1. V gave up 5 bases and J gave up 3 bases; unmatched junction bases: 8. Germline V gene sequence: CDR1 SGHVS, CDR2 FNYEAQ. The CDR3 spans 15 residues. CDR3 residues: CASSHRDRAIYEQYF. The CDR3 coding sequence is TGTGCCAGCAGCCACCGGGACAGGGCGATCTACGAGCAGTACTTC.

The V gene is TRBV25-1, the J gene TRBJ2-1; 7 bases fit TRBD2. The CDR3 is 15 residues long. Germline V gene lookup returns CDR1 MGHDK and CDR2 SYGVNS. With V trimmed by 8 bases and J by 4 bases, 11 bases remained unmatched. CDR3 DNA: TGTGCCAGCCCAGGTCCTAGCGGAGTGTACAATGAGCAGTTCTTC. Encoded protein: CASPGPSGVYNEQFF.

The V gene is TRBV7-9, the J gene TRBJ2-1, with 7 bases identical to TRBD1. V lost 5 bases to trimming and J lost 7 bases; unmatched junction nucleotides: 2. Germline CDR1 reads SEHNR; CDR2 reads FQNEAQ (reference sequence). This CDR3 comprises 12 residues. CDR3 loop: CASSPTGNEQFF. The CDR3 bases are TGTGCCAGCAGCCCGACAGGGAATGAGCAGTTCTTC.

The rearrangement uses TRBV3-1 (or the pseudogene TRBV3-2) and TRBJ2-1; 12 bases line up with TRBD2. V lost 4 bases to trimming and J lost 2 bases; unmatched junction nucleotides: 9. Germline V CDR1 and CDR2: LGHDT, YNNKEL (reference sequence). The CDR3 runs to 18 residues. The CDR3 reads CASSRDRTSGIPYNEQFF. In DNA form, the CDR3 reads TGTGCCAGCAGCCGGGATCGGACTAGCGGGATCCCCTACAATGAGCAGTTCTTC.

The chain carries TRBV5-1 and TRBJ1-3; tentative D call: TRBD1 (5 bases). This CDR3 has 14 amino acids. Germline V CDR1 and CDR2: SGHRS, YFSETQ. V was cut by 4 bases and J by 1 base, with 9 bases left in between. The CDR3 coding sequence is TGCGCCAGCAGCACCCCAGGGTCTGGAAACACCATATATTTT. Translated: CASSTPGSGNTIYF.

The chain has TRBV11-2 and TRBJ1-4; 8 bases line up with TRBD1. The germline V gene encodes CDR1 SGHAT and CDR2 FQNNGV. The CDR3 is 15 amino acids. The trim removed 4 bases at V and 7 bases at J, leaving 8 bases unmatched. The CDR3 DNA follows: TGTGCCAGCAGCTCTCAGACAGGGGTAGTTGAAAAACTGTTTTTT. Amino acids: CASSSQTGVVEKLFF.

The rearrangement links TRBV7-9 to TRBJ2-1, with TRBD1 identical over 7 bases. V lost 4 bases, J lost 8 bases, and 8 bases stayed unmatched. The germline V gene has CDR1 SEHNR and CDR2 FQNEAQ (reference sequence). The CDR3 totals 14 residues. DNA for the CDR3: TGTGCCAGCAGCTCATCTACAGGGGTGGATGAGCAGTTCTTC. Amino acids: CASSSSTGVDEQFF.

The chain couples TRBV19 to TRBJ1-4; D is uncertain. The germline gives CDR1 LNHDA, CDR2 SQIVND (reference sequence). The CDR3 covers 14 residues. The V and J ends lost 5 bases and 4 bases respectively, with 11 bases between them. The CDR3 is CASSPEGVNEKLFF. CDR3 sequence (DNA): TGTGCCAGTAGTCCGGAGGGTGTTAATGAAAAACTGTTTTTT. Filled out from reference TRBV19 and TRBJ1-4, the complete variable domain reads DGGITQSPKYLFRKEGQNVTLSCEQNLNHDAMYWYRQDPGQGLRLIYYSQIVNDFQKGDIAEGYSVSREKKESFPLTVTSAQKNPTAFYLCASSPEGVNEKLFFGSGTQLSVL.

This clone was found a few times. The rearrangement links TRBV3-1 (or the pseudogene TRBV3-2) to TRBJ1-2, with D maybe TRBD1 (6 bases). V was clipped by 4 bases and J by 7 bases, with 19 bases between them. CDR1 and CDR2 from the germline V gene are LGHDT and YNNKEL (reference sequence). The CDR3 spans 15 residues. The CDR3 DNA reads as TGTGCCAGCAGCCTAACACCAGGGGAAAGGTTTGGCTACACCTTC. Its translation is CASSLTPGERFGYTF.

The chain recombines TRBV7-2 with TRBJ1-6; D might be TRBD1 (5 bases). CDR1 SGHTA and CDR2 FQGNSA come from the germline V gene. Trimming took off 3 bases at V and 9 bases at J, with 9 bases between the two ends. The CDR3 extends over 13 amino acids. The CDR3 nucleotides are TGTGCCAGCAGCTTGGCGGGGGGTTCACCCCTCCACTTT. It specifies CASSLAGGSPLHF.

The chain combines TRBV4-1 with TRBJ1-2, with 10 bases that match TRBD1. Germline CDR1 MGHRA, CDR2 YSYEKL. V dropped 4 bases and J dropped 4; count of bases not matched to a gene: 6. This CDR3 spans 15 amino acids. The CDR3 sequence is CASSPRQGAGYGYTF. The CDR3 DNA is TGCGCCAGCAGCCCCCGACAGGGGGCGGGCTATGGCTACACCTTC.

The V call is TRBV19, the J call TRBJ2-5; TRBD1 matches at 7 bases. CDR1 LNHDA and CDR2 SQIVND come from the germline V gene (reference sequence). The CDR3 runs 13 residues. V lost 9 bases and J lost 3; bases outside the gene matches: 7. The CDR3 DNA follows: TGTGCCAGCCGCGCCGGGACAGAAGAGACCCAGTACTTC. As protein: CASRAGTEETQYF. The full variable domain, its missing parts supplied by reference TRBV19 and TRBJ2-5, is DGGITQSPKYLFRKEGQNVTLSCEQNLNHDAMYWYRQDPGQGLRLIYYSQIVNDFQKGDIAEGYSVSREKKESFPLTVTSAQKNPTAFYLCASRAGTEETQYFGPGTRLLVL.

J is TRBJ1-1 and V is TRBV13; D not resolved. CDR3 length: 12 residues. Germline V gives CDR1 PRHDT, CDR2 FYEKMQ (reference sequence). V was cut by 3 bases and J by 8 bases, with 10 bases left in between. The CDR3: CASSLGGPEAFF. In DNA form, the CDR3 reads TGTGCCAGCAGCTTGGGAGGGCCCGAAGCTTTCTTT.

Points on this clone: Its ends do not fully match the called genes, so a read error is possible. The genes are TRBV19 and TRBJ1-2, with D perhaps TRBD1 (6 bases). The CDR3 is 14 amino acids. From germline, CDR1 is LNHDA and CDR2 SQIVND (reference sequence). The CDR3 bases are TGTGCCAGTAGTGAAACCGGGACATCCTATCGCTACACCTTC. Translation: CASSETGTSYRYTF.

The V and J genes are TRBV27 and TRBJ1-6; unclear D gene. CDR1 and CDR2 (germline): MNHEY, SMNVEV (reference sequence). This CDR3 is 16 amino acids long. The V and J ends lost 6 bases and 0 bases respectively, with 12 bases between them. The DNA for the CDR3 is TGTGCCAGCAGCAATACGATGAGCTCCTATAATTCACCCCTCCACTTT. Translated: CASSNTMSSYNSPLHF.